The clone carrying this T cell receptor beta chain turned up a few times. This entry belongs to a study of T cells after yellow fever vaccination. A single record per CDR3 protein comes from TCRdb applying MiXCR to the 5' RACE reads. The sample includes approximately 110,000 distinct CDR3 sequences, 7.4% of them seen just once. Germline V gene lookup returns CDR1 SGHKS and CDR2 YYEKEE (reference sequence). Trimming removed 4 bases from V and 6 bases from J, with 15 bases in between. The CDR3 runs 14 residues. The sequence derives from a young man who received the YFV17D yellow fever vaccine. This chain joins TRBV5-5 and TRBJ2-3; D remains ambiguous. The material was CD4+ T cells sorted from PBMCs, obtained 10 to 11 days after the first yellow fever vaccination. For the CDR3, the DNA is TGTGCCAGCAGCCCACGGGTAGCCCGGGATACGCAGTATTTT. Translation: CASSPRVARDTQYF.